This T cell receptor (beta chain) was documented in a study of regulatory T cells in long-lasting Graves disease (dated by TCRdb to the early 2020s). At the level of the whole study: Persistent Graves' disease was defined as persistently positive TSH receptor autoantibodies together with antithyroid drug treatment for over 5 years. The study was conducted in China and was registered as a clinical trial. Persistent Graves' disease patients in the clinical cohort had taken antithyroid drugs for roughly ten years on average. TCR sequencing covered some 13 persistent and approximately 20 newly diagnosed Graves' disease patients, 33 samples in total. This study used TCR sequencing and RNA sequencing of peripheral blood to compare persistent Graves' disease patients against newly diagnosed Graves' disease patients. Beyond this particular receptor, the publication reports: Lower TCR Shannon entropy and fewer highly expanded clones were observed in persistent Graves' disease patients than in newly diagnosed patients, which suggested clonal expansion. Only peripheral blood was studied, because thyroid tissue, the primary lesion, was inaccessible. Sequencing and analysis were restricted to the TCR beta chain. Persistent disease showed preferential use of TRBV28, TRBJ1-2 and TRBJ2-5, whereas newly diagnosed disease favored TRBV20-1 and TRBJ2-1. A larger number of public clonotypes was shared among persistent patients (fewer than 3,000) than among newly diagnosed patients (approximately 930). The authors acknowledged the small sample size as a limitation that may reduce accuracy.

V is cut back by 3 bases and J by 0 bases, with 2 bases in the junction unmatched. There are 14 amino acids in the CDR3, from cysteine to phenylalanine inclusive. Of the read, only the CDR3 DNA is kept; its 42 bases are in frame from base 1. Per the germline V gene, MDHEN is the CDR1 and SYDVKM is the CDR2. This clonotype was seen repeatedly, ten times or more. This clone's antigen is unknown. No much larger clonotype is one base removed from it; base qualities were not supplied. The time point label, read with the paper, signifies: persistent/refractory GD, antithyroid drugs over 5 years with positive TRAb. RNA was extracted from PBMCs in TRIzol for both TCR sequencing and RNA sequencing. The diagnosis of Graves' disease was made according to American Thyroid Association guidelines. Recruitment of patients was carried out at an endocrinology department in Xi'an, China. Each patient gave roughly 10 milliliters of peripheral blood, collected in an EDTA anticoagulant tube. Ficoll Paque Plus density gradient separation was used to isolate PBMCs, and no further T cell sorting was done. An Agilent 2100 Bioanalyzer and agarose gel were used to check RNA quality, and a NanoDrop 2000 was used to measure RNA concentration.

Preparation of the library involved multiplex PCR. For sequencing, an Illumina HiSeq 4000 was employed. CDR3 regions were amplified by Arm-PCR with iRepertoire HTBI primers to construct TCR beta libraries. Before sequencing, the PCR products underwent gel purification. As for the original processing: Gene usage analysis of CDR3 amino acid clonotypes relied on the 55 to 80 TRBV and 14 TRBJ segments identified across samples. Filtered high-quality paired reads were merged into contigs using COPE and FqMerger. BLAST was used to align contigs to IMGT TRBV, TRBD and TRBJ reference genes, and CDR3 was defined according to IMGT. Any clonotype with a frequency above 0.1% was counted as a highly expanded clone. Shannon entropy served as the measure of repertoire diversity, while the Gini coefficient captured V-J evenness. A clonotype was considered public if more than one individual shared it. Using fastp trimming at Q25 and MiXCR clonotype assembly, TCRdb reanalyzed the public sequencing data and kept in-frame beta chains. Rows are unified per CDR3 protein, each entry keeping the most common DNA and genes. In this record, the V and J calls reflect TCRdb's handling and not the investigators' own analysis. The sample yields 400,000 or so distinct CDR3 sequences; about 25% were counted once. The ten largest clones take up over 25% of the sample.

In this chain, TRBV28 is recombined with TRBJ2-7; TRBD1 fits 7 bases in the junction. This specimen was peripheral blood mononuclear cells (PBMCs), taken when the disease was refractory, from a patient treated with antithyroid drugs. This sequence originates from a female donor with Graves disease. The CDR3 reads CASSLTGNSYEQYF. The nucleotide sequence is TGTGCCAGCAGTTTGACAGGGAACTCCTACGAGCAGTACTTC. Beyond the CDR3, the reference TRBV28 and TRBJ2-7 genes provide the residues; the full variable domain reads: DVKVTQSSRYLVKRTGEKVFLECVQDMDHENMFWYRQDPGLGLRLIYFSYDVKMKEKGDIPEGYSVSREKKERFSLILESASTNQTSMYLCASSLTGNSYEQYFGPGTRLTVT.